Listed below are T cell receptor beta chains from one sample, sequenced in a study of radiotherapy plus CTLA-4 blockade in lung cancer. Here immunoSEQ multiplex PCR was the method, and the copy in TCRdb shows in-frame clones only, minus some. The repertoire holds 75,000 or so clones, with over 65% as singletons. This material consisted of peripheral blood, taken from a patient treated with radiotherapy plus ipilimumab. Every receptor here comes from a human donor with non-small cell lung cancer who had a complete response to radiotherapy plus ipilimumab. CDR3s include the opening cysteine and the closing phenylalanine or tryptophan. The D gene is left open where the match is weak. Expanded clones get a size class; other rows say once, few or many, or leave the size out.

d_call	clone_size	v_call	j_call	cdr3_aa	cdr3_nt
TRBD1	NA	TRBV28	TRBJ1-3	CASSPLYLWGRGDSGNTIYF	TGTGCCAGCAGTCCGTTGTACCTTTGGGGCAGGGGGGACTCTGGAAACACCATATATTTT
TRBD2	once	TRBV12-5	TRBJ2-5	CASGLSSGRVNQETQYF	TGTGCTAGTGGTTTAAGTAGCGGGAGGGTAAACCAAGAGACCCAGTACTTC
TRBD2	NA	TRBV6-4	TRBJ2-1	CASSDKGLAGDEQFF	TGTGCCAGCAGTGACAAGGGACTAGCGGGAGATGAGCAGTTCTTC
TRBD1	NA	TRBV19	TRBJ1-2	CASSGQGASVIYGYTF	TGTGCCAGTAGTGGGCAGGGGGCTTCTGTAATCTATGGCTACACCTTC
NA	NA	TRBV5-1	TRBJ1-2	CASSLAPGQNYGYTF	TGCGCCAGCAGCTTGGCCCCAGGTCAGAACTATGGCTACACCTTC
NA	NA	TRBV6-1	TRBJ2-5	CASSGRTARETQYF	TGTGCCAGCAGTGGCCGGACAGCCAGAGAGACCCAGTACTTC
NA	once	TRBV5-6	TRBJ1-1	CATRRGRLSEAFF	TGTGCCACACGCAGGGGTCGGCTCTCTGAAGCTTTCTTT
TRBD1	NA	TRBV5-1	TRBJ1-1	CASSFDQGAGAEAFF	TGCGCCAGCAGCTTCGATCAGGGGGCTGGCGCTGAAGCTTTCTTT
NA	few	TRBV18	TRBJ1-2	CASSPRTDGSYGYTF	TGTGCCAGCTCACCACGAACAGATGGGTCCTATGGCTACACCTTC
TRBD1	NA	TRBV6-1	TRBJ2-1	CASRPSGGSYNEQFF	TGTGCCAGCAGGCCCTCAGGGGGCTCCTACAATGAGCAGTTCTTC
TRBD1	once	TRBV6-1	TRBJ2-3	CASSESPLSRDRGTDTQYF	TGTGCCAGCAGTGAATCGCCCCTGTCCCGGGACAGGGGCACAGATACGCAGTATTTT
NA	NA	TRBV28	TRBJ1-2	CASSPSTGYRYTF	TGTGCCAGCAGTCCCTCTACAGGTTACCGCTACACCTTC
NA	once	TRBV7-6	TRBJ2-1	CASSSPLDEQFF	TGTGCCAGCAGCTCCCCCCTCGATGAGCAGTTCTTC
TRBD1	NA	TRBV6-5	TRBJ1-2	CASGQGRNYGYTF	TGTGCCAGCGGACAGGGGAGAAACTATGGCTACACCTTC
NA	few	TRBV2	TRBJ1-2	CASSLGGGLGYTF	TGTGCCAGCAGCCTGGGGGGGGGCTTGGGCTACACCTTC
TRBD1	once	TRBV7-2	TRBJ1-1	CASSRQGTNTEAFF	TGTGCCAGCAGCCGACAGGGGACGAACACTGAAGCTTTCTTT
NA	few	TRBV9	TRBJ2-5	CASSVGGVEETQYF	TGTGCCAGCAGCGTAGGGGGAGTTGAAGAGACCCAGTACTTC
NA	NA	TRBV7-9	TRBJ2-1	CASSLVTGLGEQFF	TGTGCCAGCAGCTTAGTTACAGGCCTCGGAGAGCAGTTCTTC
NA	NA	TRBV15	TRBJ2-7	CATSREAIQLSPISYEQYF	TGTGCCACCAGCAGAGAAGCCATACAACTATCACCGATCTCCTACGAGCAGTACTTC
TRBD2	few	TRBV19	TRBJ2-3	CASTGGLAGGPPSTDTQYF	TGTGCCAGTACTGGGGGACTAGCGGGAGGACCACCTAGCACAGATACGCAGTATTTT
NA	NA	TRBV11-3	TRBJ2-3	CASSLEGWSDTQYF	TGTGCCAGCAGCTTAGAAGGGTGGTCAGATACGCAGTATTTT
NA	NA	TRBV10-3	TRBJ1-5	CAISESGFFNQPQHF	TGTGCCATCAGTGAGTCTGGGTTCTTCAATCAGCCCCAGCATTTT
TRBD1	NA	TRBV6-5	TRBJ2-1	CASSYWGQVHEQFF	TGTGCCAGCAGTTACTGGGGACAGGTCCATGAGCAGTTCTTC
TRBD2	few	TRBV2	TRBJ2-5	CASSYGLAGIQETQYF	TGTGCCAGCAGCTATGGACTAGCGGGGATTCAAGAGACCCAGTACTTC
NA	few	TRBV7-9	TRBJ1-4	CASTQRGELFF	TGTGCCAGCACCCAAAGGGGGGAACTGTTTTTT
NA	NA	TRBV5-1	TRBJ1-1	CASKRGEANTEAFF	TGCGCCAGCAAGAGGGGGGAAGCTAACACTGAAGCTTTCTTT
NA	NA	TRBV11-2	TRBJ2-3	CASSLGPITDTQYF	TGTGCCAGCAGCTTAGGCCCGATTACAGATACGCAGTATTTT
TRBD1	NA	TRBV6-6	TRBJ1-2	CASSPSGGEGYTF	TGTGCCAGCAGTCCCTCAGGGGGCGAGGGCTACACCTTC
TRBD1	NA	TRBV11-2	TRBJ2-5	CASSLVSGQGKETQYF	TGTGCCAGCAGCTTAGTCTCGGGACAGGGGAAAGAGACCCAGTACTTC
TRBD2	NA	TRBV10-2	TRBJ2-1	CASSRTSGRRNEQFF	TGCGCCAGCAGTCGGACTAGCGGGAGACGCAATGAGCAGTTCTTC
NA	NA	TRBV19	TRBJ1-2	CASRPAANYGYTF	TGTGCCAGTAGACCAGCCGCAAACTATGGCTACACCTTC
NA	NA	TRBV15	TRBJ1-4	CATSRGVFGTKPPNWKLFF	TGTGCCACCAGCAGGGGTGTGTTCGGGACAAAACCGCCCAATTGGAAACTGTTTTTT
NA	NA	TRBV5-1	TRBJ2-1	CASSSITGPLYNEQFF	TGCGCCAGCAGCTCGATTACGGGACCGCTCTACAATGAGCAGTTCTTC
TRBD1	NA	TRBV18	TRBJ1-1	CASSPPRQGPEAFF	TGTGCCAGCTCACCTCCCAGACAGGGCCCAGAAGCTTTCTTT
NA	NA	TRBV5-4	TRBJ1-3	CASSLDSGAGNTIYF	TGTGCCAGCAGCTTGGACAGCGGGGCTGGAAACACCATATATTTT
NA	few	TRBV7-5	TRBJ1-1	CASRGQLNTEAFF	TGTGCCAGCAGGGGACAGTTGAACACTGAAGCTTTCTTT
NA	NA	TRBV10-3	TRBJ2-7	CAISESVGGDSYEQYF	TGTGCCATCAGTGAGTCGGTGGGCGGGGACTCCTACGAGCAGTACTTC
NA	NA	TRBV6-1	TRBJ2-6	CASSQDPGANVLTF	TGTGCCAGCAGTCAGGATCCTGGGGCCAACGTCCTGACTTTC
TRBD1	NA	TRBV30	TRBJ1-3	CAWSRDRASGNTIYF	TGTGCCTGGAGCCGGGACAGGGCGTCTGGAAACACCATATATTTT
NA	NA	TRBV7-9	TRBJ2-1	CASSLVYHNEQFF	TGTGCCAGCAGTCTCGTCTACCACAATGAGCAGTTCTTC
NA	NA	TRBV19	TRBJ2-6	CASSITRTAGANVLTF	TGTGCCAGTAGTATTACCCGGACTGCTGGGGCCAACGTCCTGACTTTC
NA	NA	TRBV19	TRBJ1-5	CASKGTENQPQHF	TGTGCCAGTAAAGGGACGGAGAATCAGCCCCAGCATTTT
NA	NA	TRBV6-1	TRBJ2-2	CASSRVGTGELFF	TGTGCCAGCAGTAGGGTGGGCACCGGGGAGCTGTTTTTT
TRBD1	NA	TRBV30	TRBJ1-5	CAWSVQTGGNQPQHF	TGTGCCTGGAGTGTACAGACAGGGGGCAATCAGCCCCAGCATTTT
TRBD2	NA	TRBV2	TRBJ2-1	CASKERTSGHNEQFF	TGTGCCAGCAAGGAAAGGACTAGCGGCCACAATGAGCAGTTCTTC
NA	NA	TRBV6-5	TRBJ1-2	CASSSDTGFYGYTF	TGTGCCAGCAGTTCCGACACAGGTTTCTATGGCTACACCTTC
NA	NA	TRBV27	TRBJ2-6	CASSLAGSGANVLTF	TGTGCCAGCAGTTTAGCAGGGTCCGGGGCCAACGTCCTGACTTTC
TRBD2	NA	TRBV5-6	TRBJ2-5	CASSLEGTSGRGETQYF	TGTGCCAGCAGCTTGGAAGGGACTAGCGGTCGGGGGGAGACCCAGTACTTC
NA	NA	TRBV4-3	TRBJ1-4	CASSQSQEGNEKLFF	TGCGCCAGCAGCCAATCCCAGGAGGGTAATGAAAAACTGTTTTTT
NA	NA	TRBV6-1	TRBJ1-5	CASGSDVGNQPQHF	TGTGCCAGCGGTTCCGATGTCGGGAATCAGCCCCAGCATTTT
NA	NA	TRBV5-1	TRBJ1-2	CASSLEGDSYGYTF	TGCGCCAGCAGCTTGGAGGGAGATAGCTATGGCTACACCTTC
NA	once	TRBV5-1	TRBJ1-2	CASSLGGGLDGYTF	TGTGCCAGCAGCTTGGGTGGGGGTTTGGACGGCTACACCTTC
NA	NA	TRBV18	TRBJ1-1	CASSGGVNTEAFF	TGTGCCAGCTCCGGAGGGGTGAACACTGAAGCTTTCTTT